The rows below give T cell receptor beta chains drawn from one sample of a study of shared clonotypes between healthy human individuals. Method: immunoSEQ multiplex PCR; TCRdb's copy keeps in-frame clones and lacks some. The data contain millions of clones, approximately 94% of them seen just once; the ten biggest clones take up more than 0.95%. Material: naive CD8+ T cells sorted from blood. These receptors were taken from a man aged 18 to 30 in good health. Both conserved end residues are part of each CDR3.

V gene,J gene,CDR3 protein
TRBV6-6,TRBJ2-5,CASSSGSVFGETQYF
TRBV28,TRBJ2-3,CASSPQGSGGVSTDTQYF
TRBV11-3,TRBJ2-7,CASSLVRMTGRLREQYF
TRBV5-4,TRBJ2-3,CASSPDGTGRADTQYF
TRBV7-2,TRBJ1-1,CASSLEVFVTEAFF
TRBV10-3,TRBJ2-2,CAISADPNTGELFF
TRBV11-2,TRBJ2-7,CASRGLAGVDEQYF
TRBV11-2,TRBJ2-2,CASSLAGELFF
TRBV10-2,TRBJ2-5,CASSSTALFGQETQYF
TRBV2,TRBJ2-7,CASSERTGGLYEQYF
TRBV10-3,TRBJ2-5,CAIKRPGPTETQYF
TRBV5-1,TRBJ2-3,CASSFQGELGPDTQYF
TRBV5-6,TRBJ2-7,CASSLASSVDEQYF
TRBV27,TRBJ2-3,CASRGQYYNRTDTQYF
TRBV27,TRBJ1-2,CASSSQDTIMDSRTRPYGYTF
TRBV5-6,TRBJ1-4,CASRLESANEKLFF
TRBV10-1,TRBJ2-1,CASSEEAGGSYNEQFF
TRBV27,TRBJ1-2,CASTVTGGIYGYTF
TRBV5-6,TRBJ1-6,CASSPEGGDYNSPLHF
TRBV4-1,TRBJ2-7,CASSHSGTGSYEQYF
TRBV7-9,TRBJ2-7,CASSPGDREYEQYF
TRBV7-9,TRBJ1-1,CASSPRTGLEAFF
TRBV29-1,TRBJ2-7,CSVDGDRLYEQYF